The 26 T cell receptor beta chains listed next were all sequenced from one sample in a study of T-cell reconstitution after alpha-beta-depleted transplantation in children. Preparation of the TCRbeta library involved a method that used unique molecular identifiers. TCRdb redid the calling of the PCR reads with MiXCR, one entry per CDR3 protein. The sample holds about 360,000 distinct CDR3 sequences; 10% to 15% are singletons and the top ten take around 4%. This sample comprised PBMCs, obtained from the stem cell graft. The source is a human donor who donated a stem cell graft to a child with Fanconi anemia.

This clonotype was detected ten times or more. The rearrangement joins TRBV7-8 to TRBJ2-3, with TRBD2 matching 9 bases. The CDR3 loop spans 16 amino acids. Germline CDR1 reads SGHVS; CDR2 reads FQNEAQ. The V and J ends lost 1 base and 4 bases, in that order; junction bases with no gene match: 6. The chain's CDR3 is CASSLVGGGAADTQYF. In DNA, the CDR3 is TGTGCCAGCAGCTTAGTCGGCGGGGGGGCCGCAGATACGCAGTATTTT.

This chain uses TRBV20-1 with TRBJ1-5; D is unclear. This CDR3 is built from 11 residues. Looked up from germline, CDR1 is DFQATT and CDR2 is SNEGSKA (reference sequence). Trimming took 3 bases from V and 11 from J, leaving 11 bases between them. CDR3 amino acids: CSASIRSTQHF. In DNA form, the CDR3 reads TGCAGTGCTAGTATCCGGTCCACCCAGCATTTT.

The table lists this clonotype with a few counts. This chain connects TRBV5-1 to TRBJ2-5; TRBD1 might be the D (5 bases). The CDR3 extends over 14 amino acids. Looked up from germline, CDR1 is SGHRS and CDR2 is YFSETQ. Trimming pared 2 bases from V and 5 bases from J, leaving 13 bases between. The CDR3 bases are TGCGCCAGCAGCTTAGGGGTGGGCGCCGAGACCCAGTACTTC. Protein product: CASSLGVGAETQYF.

This clonotype was recorded many times. The rearrangement links TRBV5-1 to TRBJ2-1; D not resolved. The V gene's germline CDR1 is SGHRS and CDR2 YFSETQ. The CDR3 has 14 amino acids. V lost 0 bases to trimming and J lost 5 bases, with 9 bases between them. The CDR3 region is CASSLEQTDNEQFF. DNA for the CDR3: TGCGCCAGCAGCTTGGAACAGACCGACAATGAGCAGTTCTTC.

There are many counts of this clonotype. The chain recombines TRBV4-3 with TRBJ1-6; no clear D. The germline V gene has CDR1 LGHNA and CDR2 YSLEER. CDR3 size: 13 residues. V dropped 8 bases and J dropped 0 bases, with 5 bases sitting between them. In DNA form, the CDR3 reads TGCGCCAGCTCGGGCTCCTATAATTCACCCCTCCACTTT. Encoded protein: CASSGSYNSPLHF.

At least ten counts were recorded for this clonotype. This chain connects TRBV15 to TRBJ2-1, with a possible D match to TRBD1 (6 bases). The CDR3 totals 13 residues. Germline V gene data show CDR1 as LNHNV and CDR2 as YYDKDF (reference sequence). V was pared by 3 bases and J by 4 bases, with 7 bases between. In DNA form, the CDR3 reads TGTGCCACCAGCAGCACAGGGTACAATGAGCAGTTCTTC. It is translated as CATSSTGYNEQFF.

This clonotype was counted only a few times. The chain employs TRBV7-6 and TRBJ2-1; D is perhaps TRBD2 (5 bases). Germline CDR1 is SGHVS and CDR2 is FNYEAQ. The V end was cut by 2 bases, the J end by 0 bases, with 14 bases between. CDR3 length: 17 residues. The CDR3 spells CASSLSSGVSSYNEQFF. CDR3 nucleotide sequence: TGTGCCAGCAGCTTAAGTTCCGGGGTCAGCTCCTACAATGAGCAGTTCTTC.

This clonotype was detected ten times or more. V and J are TRBV20-1 and TRBJ1-1, with 10 bases identical to TRBD1. The germline CDR1 and CDR2 sequences are DFQATT and SNEGSKA (reference sequence). The CDR3 is made up of 16 amino acids. V shed 0 bases and J 2 bases; nucleotides not matched to a gene: 6. The chain's CDR3 is CSARDSGTGVNTEAFF. In nucleotides, the CDR3 is TGCAGTGCTAGAGACTCCGGGACAGGGGTTAACACTGAAGCTTTCTTT.

This clonotype showed up many times. The chain has TRBV6-8 and TRBJ2-7; D may be TRBD1 or TRBD2 (5 bases each). CDR1 is MNHGY, CDR2 SAAAGT, per germline. CDR3 length: 12 residues. V gave up 8 bases and J gave up 13 bases, with 21 bases separating them. CDR3 DNA: TGTGCCAGCGTGACCTGGGACCTCTCTCCCTACTTC. Its translation: CASVTWDLSPYF.

There are a few counts of this clonotype. The rearrangement uses TRBV20-1 and TRBJ1-2; D remains ambiguous. Per germline, CDR1 DFQATT and CDR2 SNEGSKA (reference sequence). V was trimmed by 6 bases and J by 3 bases, leaving 8 bases between them. The CDR3 is 11 residues long. The CDR3: CSALLDYGYTF. The CDR3 region has the DNA TGCAGTGCCCTTTTGGACTATGGCTACACCTTC.

This clonotype has more than one count but fewer than ten. The CDR3 DNA is TGTGCCAGCAGCGCGGAACAGGGGGATACGCAGTATTTT. Translation: CASSAEQGDTQYF. The gene calls are TRBV7-9 and TRBJ2-3; 7 nucleotides line up with TRBD1. Germline CDR1 and CDR2: SEHNR and FQNEAQ (reference sequence). V lost 5 bases and J lost 6; bases outside the gene matches: 5. The CDR3 covers 13 residues.

This chain joins TRBV2 and TRBJ1-2, with no clear D. Germline assignment: CDR1 SNHLY and CDR2 FYNNEI. The V end was cut by 9 bases, the J end by 7 bases, with 15 bases between. There are 12 residues in the CDR3. This CDR3 reads CASSAGPGGYTF. The CDR3 region has the DNA TGTGCCAGTTCGGCAGGTCCCGGTGGCTACACCTTC.

This clonotype occurred a few times. The chain combines TRBV5-1 with TRBJ2-5; TRBD2 aligns across 11 bases. This CDR3 is built from 17 residues. J lost 2 bases, V lost 7 bases, and 13 bases had no gene match. Germline V gene lookup returns CDR1 SGHRS and CDR2 YFSETQ. CDR3 sequence reads: CASRLGLAGGPQETQYF. The CDR3 DNA reads as TGCGCCAGCCGCCTTGGGCTAGCGGGGGGCCCACAAGAGACCCAGTACTTC. The variable domain in full, with the rest retrieved from reference TRBV5-1 and TRBJ2-5, is KAGVTQTPRYLIKTRGQQVTLSCSPISGHRSVSWYQQTPGQGLQFLFEYFSETQRNKGNFPGRFSGRQFSNSRSEMNVSTLELGDSALYLCASRLGLAGGPQETQYFGPGTRLLVL.

This clonotype occurred a few times. The chain combines TRBV5-1 with TRBJ1-4; the match to TRBD1 covers 7 bases. The CDR3 covers 14 residues. J lost 8 bases, V lost 0 bases, and 4 bases had no gene match. Germline-derived CDR1 and CDR2 are SGHRS and YFSETQ. The CDR3 DNA reads as TGCGCCAGCAGCTTGGGACAGGGTGAGGAAAAACTGTTTTTT. This translates into CASSLGQGEEKLFF. The entire variable domain, with the rest obtained from reference TRBV5-1 and TRBJ1-4, is as follows: KAGVTQTPRYLIKTRGQQVTLSCSPISGHRSVSWYQQTPGQGLQFLFEYFSETQRNKGNFPGRFSGRQFSNSRSEMNVSTLELGDSALYLCASSLGQGEEKLFFGSGTQLSVL.

The table lists this clonotype with many counts. This chain joins TRBV29-1 and TRBJ1-3; no definite D call. The germline CDR1 and CDR2 sequences are SQVTM and ANQGSEA. Between the trimmed V and J ends, which lost 7 bases and 8 bases, there was a span of 9 bases. The CDR3 has 10 amino acids. The CDR3 DNA follows: TGCAGCGCGGGAGAGGACACCATATATTTT. Amino acids: CSAGEDTIYF.

The V and J genes are TRBV20-1 and TRBJ1-2; D is unclear. The CDR3 covers 12 residues. The ends were cut back, 3 bases at V and 9 bases at J, with 14 bases in the middle. The germline CDR1 and CDR2 sequences are DFQATT and SNEGSKA (reference sequence). The CDR3 loop is CSASVRLGSYTF. CDR3 DNA sequence: TGCAGTGCTAGCGTCAGGCTGGGGAGCTACACCTTC.

This clonotype came up a few times. The V and J genes are TRBV12-3 or TRBV12-4 and TRBJ2-5; D is perhaps TRBD2 (5 bases). V was clipped by 3 bases and J by 2 bases, with 10 bases between them. The CDR3 spans 14 residues. As DNA, the CDR3 is TGTGCCAGCAGTTTTCGTGGCGGGCAAGAGACCCAGTACTTC. This gives the protein CASSFRGGQETQYF.

This clonotype was seen a handful of times. The chain couples TRBV5-1 to TRBJ2-1; 9 bases align to TRBD1. CDR3 length: 17 amino acids. CDR1 and CDR2 (germline): SGHRS, YFSETQ. Trimming cost V 4 bases and J 6 bases; bases outside gene matches: 14. CDR3 residues: CASSVATGTGYSNEQFF. The CDR3 DNA reads as TGCGCCAGCAGCGTGGCTACCGGGACAGGGTACAGCAATGAGCAGTTCTTC.

The chain joins TRBV11-1 to TRBJ2-7; TRBD2 aligns across 7 bases. The CDR3 runs 16 residues. Germline CDR1 and CDR2: SGHAT and FQDESV (reference sequence). V gave up 5 bases and J gave up 6 bases; unmatched junction bases: 16. This chain's CDR3 is CASSPRKGGAGPEQYF. CDR3 in DNA: TGTGCCAGCAGCCCCCGGAAGGGTGGAGCGGGGCCCGAGCAGTACTTC. Combining the CDR3 with reference TRBV11-1 and TRBJ2-7 gives the whole variable domain EAEVAQSPRYKITEKSQAVAFWCDPISGHATLYWYRQILGQGPELLVQFQDESVVDDSQLPKDRFSAERLKGVDSTLKIQPAELGDSAMYLCASSPRKGGAGPEQYFGPGTRLTVT.

This clonotype was detected only a few times. J is TRBJ1-4 and V is TRBV6-5; no definite D call. Trimming took off 1 base at V and 4 bases at J, with 10 bases between the two ends. CDR1 is MNHEY, CDR2 SVGAGI, per germline. This CDR3 has 15 amino acids. The CDR3: CASSYWGSRNEKLFF. In DNA form, the CDR3 reads TGTGCCAGCAGTTACTGGGGTTCGCGTAATGAAAAACTGTTTTTT.

This clonotype was picked up a small number of times. The V gene is TRBV20-1, the J gene TRBJ2-6; D unclear. Trimming left V 4 bases short and J 10 bases short, with 14 bases between. CDR1 and CDR2 from the germline V gene are DFQATT and SNEGSKA (reference sequence). The CDR3 extends over 13 amino acids. CDR3 DNA: TGCAGTGCTACCTCTACGGTGTCTAACGTCCTGACTTTC. This sequence encodes CSATSTVSNVLTF.

This chain uses TRBV20-1 with TRBJ2-2; a possible D gene is TRBD1 (5 bases). Germline-derived CDR1 and CDR2 are DFQATT and SNEGSKA (reference sequence). Trimming shortened V by 3 bases and J by 1 base, and 6 bases separated the two germline ends. The CDR3 is 13 amino acids. The CDR3 DNA reads as TGCAGTGCTAGCCAGGGGAACACCGGGGAGCTGTTTTTT. Translation: CSASQGNTGELFF.

This clonotype was seen ten or more times. This chain connects TRBV5-1 to TRBJ1-1; no clear D. Germline-derived CDR1 and CDR2 are SGHRS and YFSETQ. V lost 5 bases to trimming and J lost 1 base, with 9 bases between them. The CDR3 is 13 residues long. CDR3 residues: CASRDPQNTEAFF. The CDR3 DNA follows: TGCGCCAGCAGGGACCCACAGAACACTGAAGCTTTCTTT.

This clonotype appeared many times. This chain links TRBV12-3 or TRBV12-4 with TRBJ2-3; no firm D call. V was clipped by 2 bases and J by 6 bases, with 6 bases between them. The CDR3 extends over 12 amino acids. The CDR3 DNA reads as TGTGCCAGCAGTTTAAGGATGGATACGCAGTATTTT. This sequence encodes CASSLRMDTQYF.

This clonotype showed up many times. The rearrangement links TRBV12-3 or TRBV12-4 to TRBJ1-1, with D perhaps TRBD1 (6 bases). The V end lost 8 bases, the J end lost 4 bases, and 23 bases lay between the germline ends. The CDR3 contains 16 residues. This chain's CDR3 is CASRTLPGAGTTEAFF. In DNA, the CDR3 is TGTGCCAGCCGAACTTTACCAGGGGCGGGGACCACTGAAGCTTTCTTT.

Of note for this clonotype: The junction does not match germline at one end; this may be a read error. The rearrangement joins TRBV7-7 to TRBJ2-3; 8 bases are shared with TRBD2. CDR3 length: 17 residues. The germline gives CDR1 SSHAT, CDR2 FNYEAQ (reference sequence). CDR3: CASSPSGAGASTDTQYF. In DNA form, the CDR3 reads TGTGCTAGCAGCCCCTCGGGAGCGGGGGCCAGCACAGATACGCAGTATTTT.